These 14 T cell receptor beta chains were all obtained from the same sample, sequenced in a study of early T cells in non-severe SARS-CoV-2 infection. A single record per CDR3 protein comes from TCRdb applying MiXCR to the 5' RACE reads. The table lists 30,000 to 40,000 distinct CDR3 sequences, approximately 6% of them singletons. Sequencing was done on a sample of whole blood. The receptors were sampled from an adult who was a healthcare worker with PCR-confirmed SARS-CoV-2 infection or an uninfected control (not recorded which).

This clonotype was counted ten times or more. V usage is TRBV30 and J usage is TRBJ1-1; D remains ambiguous. The CDR3 length is 11 residues. The V and J ends lost 6 bases and 6 bases respectively, with 11 bases between them. Germline assignment: CDR1 GTSNPN and CDR2 SVGIG (reference sequence). CDR3 loop: CACKHQAEAFF. The CDR3 DNA sequence: TGTGCCTGTAAGCATCAGGCTGAAGCTTTCTTT.

This clonotype has a count of ten or more. V is TRBV12-3 or TRBV12-4 and J is TRBJ1-5; D is perhaps TRBD1 (5 bases). This CDR3 is 14 amino acids long. The ends were cut back, 6 bases at V and 7 bases at J, with 16 bases in the middle. The CDR3 reads CASSGVGGRQPQHF. The CDR3 DNA reads as TGTGCCAGCAGCGGGGTCGGGGGTCGCCAGCCCCAGCATTTT.

This clonotype was counted ten times or more. V and J are TRBV12-3 or TRBV12-4 and TRBJ2-1; TRBD2 is a possible D gene (5 bases). The CDR3 runs 13 residues. Trimming took 4 bases from V and 10 from J, leaving 14 bases between them. The CDR3 reads CASSWTGPEEQFF. The CDR3 DNA is TGTGCCAGCAGTTGGACTGGGCCAGAAGAGCAGTTCTTC.

This clonotype was observed many times. This chain joins TRBV7-3 and TRBJ2-3; 7 bases map to TRBD1. This CDR3 has 14 residues. Germline V gene data show CDR1 as SGHTA and CDR2 as FQGTGA. V shed 3 bases, J shed 9 bases, and the junction held 9 bases outside the gene matches. CDR3 in amino acids: CASSFTLDRLTQYF. The CDR3 DNA is TGTGCCAGCAGCTTTACCCTGGACAGGCTCACGCAGTATTTT. Supplemented by reference TRBV7-3 and TRBJ2-3, the full variable domain reads GAGVSQTPSNKVTEKGKYVELRCDPISGHTALYWYRQSLGQGPEFLIYFQGTGAADDSGLPNDRFFAVRPEGSVSTLKIQRTERGDSAVYLCASSFTLDRLTQYFGPGTRLTVL.

The rearrangement joins TRBV7-9 to TRBJ1-1; TRBD1 is a possible D gene (5 bases). Trimming took off 4 bases at V and 3 bases at J, with 9 bases between the two ends. This CDR3 region has 13 residues. Germline values: CDR1 SEHNR, CDR2 FQNEAQ (reference sequence). The CDR3 nucleotides are TGTGCCAGCAGCTCCAGGGATCACACTGAAGCTTTCTTT. It encodes CASSSRDHTEAFF.

The chain combines TRBV5-6 with TRBJ1-5; TRBD1 is a possible D gene (5 bases). Germline CDR1 SGHDT, CDR2 YYEEEE. V gave up 2 bases and J gave up 7 bases, with 22 bases separating them. The CDR3 length is 17 residues. The CDR3 loop reads CASSFSGGARYGQPQHF. Written as DNA, the CDR3 is TGTGCCAGCAGCTTTAGCGGCGGGGCTCGGTATGGGCAGCCCCAGCATTTT.

Only one count was recorded for this clonotype. The rearrangement uses TRBV6-6 and TRBJ2-5; D possibly corresponds to TRBD2 (5 bases). The V gene's germline CDR1 is MNHNY and CDR2 SVGAGI (reference sequence). There are 14 residues in the CDR3. Trimming took 2 bases from V and 1 from J, leaving 8 bases between them. The CDR3 region has the DNA TGTGCCAGCAGTTACAGGAGGCCCCAAGAGACCCAGTACTTC. This translates into CASSYRRPQETQYF.

This clonotype has just a few counts. The gene calls are TRBV7-9 and TRBJ2-3, with D unresolved. Germline CDR1 reads SEHNR; CDR2 reads FQNEAQ (reference sequence). The V end was cut by 6 bases, the J end by 0 bases, with 13 bases between. The CDR3 has 15 residues. DNA for the CDR3: TGTGCCAGCAGTTACGGTGGGCCGAGCACAGATACGCAGTATTTT. Translated: CASSYGGPSTDTQYF.

The table lists this clonotype with many counts. CDR3 DNA: TGTGCCAGCAGTTACTTGACAACTCAGGACAGACTTATCTACTTC. Its protein product is CASSYLTTQDRLIYF. The rearrangement uses TRBV6-5 and TRBJ2-7; TRBD1 is a possible D gene (6 bases). The CDR3 totals 15 residues. The germline V gene encodes CDR1 MNHEY and CDR2 SVGAGI. Trimming removed 1 base from V and 13 bases from J, with 23 bases in between.

This clonotype was seen repeatedly, ten times or more. This sequence joins TRBV3-1 and TRBJ2-7; 12 bases fit TRBD2. The CDR3 totals 16 residues. Germline-derived CDR1 and CDR2 are LGHDT and YNNKEL (reference sequence). J was trimmed by 2 bases and V by 0 bases; bases with no gene match: 2. In nucleotides, the CDR3 is TGTGCCAGCAGCCAAGATAGACTAGCGGGAGCCTACGAGCAGTACTTC. Its protein is CASSQDRLAGAYEQYF.

This clonotype was recorded at least ten times. The chain recombines TRBV5-1 with TRBJ2-7; TRBD2 agrees at 12 bases. V shed 5 bases, J shed 5 bases, and the junction held 8 bases outside the gene matches. CDR1 and CDR2 from the germline V gene are SGHRS and YFSETQ. This CDR3 has 15 residues. The chain's CDR3 is CASRSTSGRTDEQYF. The CDR3 DNA sequence: TGCGCCAGCAGAAGCACTAGCGGGAGGACCGACGAGCAGTACTTC.

Ten or more counts support this clonotype. The rearrangement uses TRBV5-4 and TRBJ2-3; 9 nucleotides line up with TRBD1. V was pared by 3 bases and J by 2 bases, with 13 bases of the junction left unmatched. The CDR3 consists of 18 residues. Looked up from germline, CDR1 is SGHNT and CDR2 is YYREEE (reference sequence). In DNA form, the CDR3 reads TGTGCCAGCAGCTCGGATAACAGGGGGCCTTGGTACACAGATACGCAGTATTTT. As protein: CASSSDNRGPWYTDTQYF.

This clonotype was seen repeatedly, ten times or more. This sequence joins TRBV20-1 and TRBJ1-5, with D perhaps TRBD1 (5 bases). CDR1 is DFQATT and CDR2 is SNEGSKA in the germline V gene (reference sequence). This CDR3 has 16 amino acids. The germline V and J ends were trimmed by 3 bases and 1 base, with 16 bases remaining between them. This CDR3 is CSASGVGGGSNQPQHF. CDR3 sequence (DNA): TGCAGTGCTAGTGGGGTTGGGGGAGGCAGCAATCAGCCCCAGCATTTT.

This clonotype was seen at least ten times. J is TRBJ2-3 and V is TRBV19, with a weak D call TRBD2 (5 bases). The CDR3 has 15 amino acids. The germline gives CDR1 LNHDA, CDR2 SQIVND (reference sequence). V lost 7 bases and J 2 bases, leaving 16 bases between the germline ends. CDR3 nucleotides: TGTGCCAGTAAAGAGGAGGAGTGGGACACAGATACGCAGTATTTT. Translation: CASKEEEWDTDTQYF.